Below are 26 T cell receptor beta chains sequenced from a single sample in a study of blood T cell repertoires in COVID-19. TCRdb's copy holds only in-frame clones and misses some; the assay was immunoSEQ multiplex PCR. The table records about 180,000 clones, roughly 86% of them present only once. Material: peripheral blood. Receptor source: a woman aged 30 to 39 with active or convalescent COVID-19.

The chain is built from TRBV6-1 and TRBJ2-1; 11 nucleotides agree with TRBD2. The germline CDR1 and CDR2 sequences are MNHNS and SASEGT. This CDR3 has 17 residues. The trim removed 0 bases at V and 2 bases at J, leaving 3 bases unmatched. CDR3 sequence: CASSEASSGRTYNEQFF. In DNA, the CDR3 is TGTGCCAGCAGTGAAGCGTCTAGCGGGAGGACCTACAATGAGCAGTTCTTC.

The chain combines TRBV21-1 with TRBJ1-1; TRBD1 is taken as the D call from the table, unchecked against the DNA. TRBV21-1 is a pseudogene. The CDR3 length is 17 residues. The CDR3 reads CASSNPRQGQWDTEAFF. In DNA, the CDR3 is TGTGCCAGCAGCAATCCTCGCCAGGGGCAATGGGACACTGAAGCTTTCTTT.

The chain uses TRBV7-2 and TRBJ2-7; 8 bases agree with TRBD2. Losses at the gene ends were 7 bases for V and 0 bases for J; bases not matched to a gene: 5. The CDR3 totals 14 residues. Germline CDR1 SGHTA, CDR2 FQGNSA. CDR3 protein: CASTESGSSYEQYF. The DNA of the CDR3 is TGTGCCAGCACCGAGAGCGGGAGCTCCTACGAGCAGTACTTC.

This chain joins TRBV5-4 and TRBJ1-6; 8 bases agree with TRBD1. Per the germline V gene, CDR1 is SGHNT and CDR2 is YYREEE (reference sequence). The CDR3 totals 13 residues. Trimming at V came to 4 bases and at J to 8 bases, leaving 2 bases not matched to a gene. The CDR3 is CASSQDRDSPLHF. The CDR3 DNA follows: TGTGCCAGCAGCCAGGACAGGGATTCACCCCTCCACTTT.

The CDR3 DNA reads TGCGCCAGCAGCTTGGAGAGGCTGACTGCCTCTGGAAACACCATATATTTT. Protein sequence: CASSLERLTASGNTIYF. V usage is TRBV5-1 and J usage is TRBJ1-3; no clear D. Germline CDR1 is SGHRS and CDR2 is YFSETQ. The CDR3 is 17 amino acids. V was shortened by 0 bases and J by 0 bases, with 13 bases between the two germline ends. Based on the CDR3 plus reference TRBV5-1 and TRBJ1-3, the full variable domain is KAGVTQTPRYLIKTRGQQVTLSCSPISGHRSVSWYQQTPGQGLQFLFEYFSETQRNKGNFPGRFSGRQFSNSRSEMNVSTLELGDSALYLCASSLERLTASGNTIYFGEGSWLTVV.

The rearrangement uses TRBV9 and TRBJ2-7; the D gene is possibly TRBD1 (6 bases). Germline V gene sequence: CDR1 SGDLS, CDR2 YYNGEE. Trimming took off 5 bases at V and 4 bases at J, with 19 bases between the two ends. The CDR3 contains 15 residues. CDR3 DNA: TGTGCCAGCAGTCCTACCCCCGACAGGCTGTACGAGCAGTACTTC. Translation gives CASSPTPDRLYEQYF.

The genes are TRBV28 and TRBJ1-2, with D hard to call. V was shortened by 4 bases and J by 2 bases, with 11 bases between the two germline ends. The CDR3 is made up of 14 amino acids. Germline lookup yields CDR1 MDHEN and CDR2 SYDVKM. The CDR3 protein is CASSWRGVNYGYTF. The DNA of the CDR3 is TGTGCCAGCAGTTGGAGAGGAGTGAACTATGGCTACACCTTC.

About this clone: In the same sample, other DNA sequences code for this CDR3. The chain carries TRBV4-1 and TRBJ2-7; D perhaps matches TRBD1 (7 bases). V gave up 1 base and J gave up 4 bases, with 17 bases separating them. The germline V gene encodes CDR1 MGHRA and CDR2 YSYEKL. This CDR3 is built from 16 residues. The CDR3 DNA reads TGCGCCAGCAGCCAAGCAGGGGGGCTAGTGGGGTACGAGCAGTACTTC. Amino acids: CASSQAGGLVGYEQYF.

The chain employs TRBV5-6 and TRBJ2-3; 7 bases agree with TRBD2. After removal of 4 bases from V and 5 bases from J, the junction contained 13 bases not matched to a gene. Germline V gives CDR1 SGHDT, CDR2 YYEEEE. This CDR3 has 16 residues. The CDR3 is CASSTVLAVNRDTQYF. CDR3 nucleotides: TGTGCCAGCAGCACTGTCCTAGCGGTAAACAGAGATACGCAGTATTTT. Complete variable domain (other parts from reference TRBV5-6 and TRBJ2-3): DAGVTQSPTHLIKTRGQQVTLRCSPKSGHDTVSWYQQALGQGPQFIFQYYEEEERQRGNFPDRFSGHQFPNYSSELNVNALLLGDSALYLCASSTVLAVNRDTQYFGPGTRLTVL.

DNA of the CDR3: TGTGCCAGCAGCCACCGGGACAGGGGTCGGACTGAAGCTTTCTTT. Its translation: CASSHRDRGRTEAFF. The rearrangement links TRBV3-1 (or the pseudogene TRBV3-2) to TRBJ1-1, with 10 bases fitting TRBD1. This CDR3 is built from 15 residues. The V gene's germline CDR1 is LGHDT and CDR2 YNNKEL (reference sequence). Trimming took 3 bases from V and 5 from J; bases not matched to a gene: 6.

As for this clone: The sample carries other DNA sequences with the same CDR3. The rearrangement uses TRBV7-9 and TRBJ2-1, with a possible D match to TRBD1 (5 bases). The CDR3 contains 12 residues. From germline, CDR1 is SEHNR and CDR2 FQNEAQ (reference sequence). With 4 bases removed from V and 4 bases from J, the gap between germline ends came to 5 bases. The CDR3 spells CASSSGYNEQFF. Here the CDR3 DNA reads TGTGCCAGCAGCTCAGGGTACAATGAGCAGTTCTTC.

This clone was recorded once. This chain uses TRBV18 with TRBJ1-2, with TRBD1 matching over 10 bases. Looked up from germline, CDR1 is KGHSH and CDR2 is LQKENI. J was trimmed by 8 bases and V by 3 bases; bases with no gene match: 9. This CDR3 contains 15 residues. The CDR3 is CASSPATGGEGGYTF. CDR3 DNA sequence: TGTGCCAGCTCACCGGCGACAGGGGGCGAGGGCGGCTACACCTTC.

This clone appeared a single time. The chain has TRBV4-1 and TRBJ2-7; D might be TRBD1 (6 bases). The germline V and J ends were trimmed by 8 bases and 1 base, with 18 bases remaining between them. The CDR3 is 15 residues long. The germline V gene has CDR1 MGHRA and CDR2 YSYEKL. The CDR3 here is CASRKGSTGSYEQYF. Written as DNA, the CDR3 is TGCGCCAGCCGAAAGGGGTCGACAGGATCCTACGAGCAGTACTTC.

The chain joins TRBV3-1 (or the pseudogene TRBV3-2) to TRBJ2-7; possible D gene TRBD2, 6 bases. Germline V CDR1 and CDR2: LGHDT, YNNKEL (reference sequence). Trimming stripped 0 bases from V and 5 bases from J, with 11 bases between. The CDR3 has 14 residues. As DNA, the CDR3 is TGTGCCAGCAGCCAAGAAGGACTACCCAACGAGCAGTACTTC. It yields the protein CASSQEGLPNEQYF.

V usage is TRBV6-5 and J usage is TRBJ1-2; D unresolved. This CDR3 contains 15 residues. Germline CDR1 and CDR2: MNHEY and SVGAGI. V was shortened by 0 bases and J by 4 bases, with 12 bases between the two germline ends. CDR3 in amino acids: CASSYSFRDGYGYTF. CDR3 in DNA: TGTGCCAGCAGTTACTCTTTCCGGGATGGCTATGGCTACACCTTC.

The chain uses TRBV4-1 and TRBJ2-2, with 13 positions matching TRBD2. Losses at the gene ends were 4 bases for V and 6 bases for J; bases not matched to a gene: 8. CDR1 is MGHRA and CDR2 is YSYEKL in the germline V gene. The CDR3 runs 17 residues. CDR3 region: CASSLGLAGAGAGELFF. CDR3 coding DNA: TGCGCCAGCAGCCTCGGACTAGCGGGAGCCGGGGCCGGGGAGCTGTTTTTT.

The chain links TRBV2 to TRBJ2-7; tentatively, D is TRBD1 (6 bases). CDR1 SNHLY and CDR2 FYNNEI come from the germline V gene. CDR3 length: 13 amino acids. V lost 9 bases and J 1 base, leaving 13 bases between the germline ends. CDR3 amino acids: CASYGTPSYEQYF. In DNA form, the CDR3 reads TGTGCCAGTTACGGGACACCATCCTACGAGCAGTACTTC.

V and J are TRBV7-9 and TRBJ1-1, with D perhaps TRBD1 (6 bases). V was pared by 5 bases and J by 1 base, with 11 bases between. Germline V lookup: CDR1 SEHNR, CDR2 FQNEAQ (reference sequence). This CDR3 comprises 14 residues. The DNA of the CDR3 is TGTGCCAGCAGCCGGGACACATGGAACACTGAAGCTTTCTTT. Translating it yields CASSRDTWNTEAFF.

The chain links TRBV30 to TRBJ1-3; no clear D gene. CDR3 length equals 13 residues. V was shortened by 5 bases and J by 3 bases, with 11 bases between the two germline ends. Germline-derived CDR1 and CDR2 are GTSNPN and SVGIG (reference sequence). CDR3 nucleotide sequence: TGTGCCTGGTCTTCGGTTCTTGGAAACACCATATATTTT. Amino acids: CAWSSVLGNTIYF.

The CDR3 protein is CSVEHSGSSYEQYF. The CDR3 DNA reads TGCAGCGTTGAACATAGCGGGAGCTCCTACGAGCAGTACTTC. The chain is built from TRBV29-1 and TRBJ2-7; TRBD2 matches at 9 bases. The CDR3 loop spans 14 amino acids. The V segment lost 2 bases and the J segment 0 bases; nucleotides outside the gene matches: 2. The V gene's germline CDR1 is SQVTM and CDR2 ANQGSEA.

CDR3 sequence (DNA): TGTGCCAGCAGCTTGGGGAGAGGGAACACTGAAGCTTTCTTT. Protein: CASSLGRGNTEAFF. V and J are TRBV5-4 and TRBJ1-1; unclear D gene. V was trimmed by 0 bases and J by 1 base, leaving 7 bases between them. Germline V lookup: CDR1 SGHNT, CDR2 YYREEE (reference sequence). The CDR3 runs 14 residues.

This chain uses TRBV6-6 with TRBJ2-1, with TRBD2 matching 9 bases. The CDR3 runs 15 residues. CDR1 is MNHNY, CDR2 SVGAGI, per germline (reference sequence). The J segment lost 8 bases and the V segment lost 4 bases, leaving 9 bases of the junction unmatched. CDR3 DNA: TGTGCCAGCAGTTTAGGGCGGGGGGGGCTCGATGAGCAGTTCTTC. Its translation: CASSLGRGGLDEQFF.

The chain is built from TRBV5-6 and TRBJ2-5; D may be TRBD2 (6 bases). Germline V gives CDR1 SGHDT, CDR2 YYEEEE. CDR3 size: 15 residues. The V and J ends lost 4 bases and 2 bases respectively, with 15 bases between them. The CDR3 coding sequence is TGTGCCAGCAGCCTGCGGGGCAGGTATCAAGAGACCCAGTACTTC. Translation gives CASSLRGRYQETQYF. The whole variable domain, remainder taken from reference TRBV5-6 and TRBJ2-5, is DAGVTQSPTHLIKTRGQQVTLRCSPKSGHDTVSWYQQALGQGPQFIFQYYEEEERQRGNFPDRFSGHQFPNYSSELNVNALLLGDSALYLCASSLRGRYQETQYFGPGTRLLVL.

This clone has more than one count but fewer than ten. The rearrangement joins TRBV7-9 to TRBJ1-1; possible D gene TRBD1, 6 bases. CDR1 and CDR2 from the germline V gene are SEHNR and FQNEAQ (reference sequence). V was cut by 4 bases and J by 1 base, with 10 bases left in between. The CDR3 contains 14 residues. The CDR3 DNA reads TGTGCCAGCAGCTCCTCAGGGGCGAACACTGAAGCTTTCTTT. Translating gives CASSSSGANTEAFF.

This chain connects TRBV2 to TRBJ1-2; D uncertain. Germline CDR1 is SNHLY and CDR2 is FYNNEI. V was trimmed by 6 bases and J by 4 bases, leaving 12 bases between them. The CDR3 has 13 residues. Written as DNA, the CDR3 is TGTGCCAGCAGCGCTAACGGCGGCTATGGCTACACCTTC. It codes for CASSANGGYGYTF.

The genes are TRBV6-4 and TRBJ1-1, with D uncertain. The V end lost 4 bases, the J end lost 1 base, and 10 bases lay between the germline ends. Germline-derived CDR1 and CDR2 are MRHNA and SNTAGT. The CDR3 covers 14 residues. In nucleotides, the CDR3 is TGTGCCAGCAGTGCCCAGGCCGCGAACACTGAAGCTTTCTTT. It is translated as CASSAQAANTEAFF.